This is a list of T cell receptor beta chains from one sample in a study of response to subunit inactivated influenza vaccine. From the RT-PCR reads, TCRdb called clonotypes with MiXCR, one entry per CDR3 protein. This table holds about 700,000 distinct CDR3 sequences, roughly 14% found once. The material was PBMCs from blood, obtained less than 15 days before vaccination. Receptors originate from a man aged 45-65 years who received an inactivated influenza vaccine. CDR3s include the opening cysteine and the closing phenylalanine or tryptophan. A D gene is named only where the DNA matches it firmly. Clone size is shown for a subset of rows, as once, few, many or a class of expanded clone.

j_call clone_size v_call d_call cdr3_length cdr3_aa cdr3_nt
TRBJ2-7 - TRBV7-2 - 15 CASSLEGGLSYEQYF TGTGCCAGCAGCTTAGAAGGCGGACTCTCCTACGAGCAGTACTTC
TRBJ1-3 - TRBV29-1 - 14 CSVEVPDTGNTIYF TGCAGCGTTGAGGTCCCTGATACTGGAAACACCATATATTTT
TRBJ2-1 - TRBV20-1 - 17 CSAIQGSRGRRGNEQFF TGCAGTGCTATACAAGGATCTCGGGGCCGGCGGGGAAATGAGCAGTTCTTC
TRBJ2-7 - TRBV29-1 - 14 CSVGEGTSSYEQYF TGCAGCGTTGGAGAGGGTACGAGCTCCTACGAGCAGTACTTC
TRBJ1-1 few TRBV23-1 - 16 CASILAGGTMNTEAFF TGCGCCAGCATTCTGGCAGGTGGTACGATGAACACTGAAGCTTTCTTT
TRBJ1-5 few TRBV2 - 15 CASSEGVASNQPQHF TGTGCCAGCAGTGAGGGGGTGGCGAGCAATCAGCCCCAGCATTTT
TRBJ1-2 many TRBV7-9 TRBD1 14 CASSLGQGELGYTF TGTGCCAGCAGCTTGGGGCAGGGGGAGCTTGGCTACACCTTC
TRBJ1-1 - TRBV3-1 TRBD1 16 CASSQQATGTNTEAFF TGTGCCAGCAGCCAACAAGCGACAGGGACGAACACTGAAGCTTTCTTT
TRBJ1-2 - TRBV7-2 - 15 CASSMGGYGVYGYTF TGTGCCAGCAGCATGGGAGGGTACGGGGTCTATGGCTACACCTTC
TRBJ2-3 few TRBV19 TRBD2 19 CASSRRWGGGSRLTDTQYF TGTGCCAGTAGTCGACGGTGGGGCGGGGGATCCCGCCTGACAGATACGCAGTATTTT
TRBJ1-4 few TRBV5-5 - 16 CASSLAYSLPNEKLFF TGTGCCAGCAGCTTGGCTTACAGCTTACCTAATGAAAAACTGTTTTTT
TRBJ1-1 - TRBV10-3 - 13 CATGGRVRTEAFF TGTGCCACCGGTGGCAGGGTTCGCACTGAAGCTTTCTTT
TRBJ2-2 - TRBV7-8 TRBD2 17 CASSLASAGRATGELFF TGTGCCAGCAGCTTAGCGTCAGCAGGGAGGGCCACCGGGGAGCTGTTTTTT
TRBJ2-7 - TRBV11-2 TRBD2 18 CASSQASGGSPKGSEQYF TGTGCCAGCAGCCAAGCTAGCGGGGGGTCACCAAAGGGGAGCGAGCAGTACTTC
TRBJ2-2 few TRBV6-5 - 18 CASSYAKLRDWNTGELFF TGTGCCAGCAGTTACGCCAAACTCAGGGATTGGAACACCGGGGAGCTGTTTTTT
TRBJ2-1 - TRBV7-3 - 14 CASSLSLRLNEQFF TGTGCCAGCAGCTTAAGTCTTAGGCTCAATGAGCAGTTCTTC
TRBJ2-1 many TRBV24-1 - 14 CATSGAGTYNEQFF TGTGCCACCAGTGGGGCAGGGACCTACAATGAGCAGTTCTTC
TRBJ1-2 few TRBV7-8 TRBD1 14 CASSAGTGVDGYTF TGTGCCAGCAGCGCTGGGACAGGGGTGGATGGCTACACCTTC
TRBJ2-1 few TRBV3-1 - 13 CASSHLDRNEQFF TGTGCCAGCAGCCACTTGGACCGCAATGAGCAGTTCTTC
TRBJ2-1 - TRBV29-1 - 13 CSVPSSSRGEQFF TGCAGCGTTCCCTCATCAAGCAGGGGTGAGCAGTTCTTC
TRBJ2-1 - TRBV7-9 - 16 CASSFLDGSSYNEQFF TGTGCCAGCAGCTTTCTTGATGGGAGCTCCTACAATGAGCAGTTCTTC
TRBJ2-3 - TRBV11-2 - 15 CASSLAGSITDTQYF TGTGCCAGCAGCTTAGCTGGGAGTATCACAGATACGCAGTATTTT
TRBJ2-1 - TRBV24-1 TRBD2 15 CATSDLRGGGNEQFF TGTGCCACCAGTGATTTGCGGGGGGGAGGGAATGAGCAGTTCTTC
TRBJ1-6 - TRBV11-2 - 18 CASSLEKSGSRYNSPLHF TGTGCCAGCAGCTTAGAGAAAAGTGGGTCTCGGTATAATTCACCCCTCCACTTT
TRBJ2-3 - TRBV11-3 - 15 CASSLSARSTDTQYF TGTGCCAGCAGCTTGAGCGCGAGGAGCACAGATACGCAGTATTTT
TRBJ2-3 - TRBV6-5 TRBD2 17 CASSYVLVAGETDTQYF TGTGCCAGCAGTTACGTCCTAGTAGCGGGAGAGACAGATACGCAGTATTTT
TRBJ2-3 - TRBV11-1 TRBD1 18 CASSSNSPTGGRLGTQYF TGTGCCAGCAGCTCAAACTCCCCGACAGGGGGCCGACTAGGTACGCAGTATTTT
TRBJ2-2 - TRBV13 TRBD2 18 CASSLEGSGLSNTGELFF TGTGCCAGCAGCTTAGAAGGTAGCGGGCTATCGAACACCGGGGAGCTGTTTTTT
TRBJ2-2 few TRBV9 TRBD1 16 CASSVGGTGRTGELFF TGTGCCAGCAGCGTAGGAGGGACAGGGAGGACCGGGGAGCTGTTTTTT
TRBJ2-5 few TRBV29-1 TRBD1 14 CSGAGQGLQETQYF TGCAGCGGGGCAGGACAGGGACTCCAAGAGACCCAGTACTTC
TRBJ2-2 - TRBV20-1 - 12 CSAIHSTGELFF TGCAGTGCTATCCACAGCACCGGGGAGCTGTTTTTT
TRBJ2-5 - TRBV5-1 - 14 CASSLADSQETQYF TGCGCCAGCAGCTTGGCAGACAGCCAAGAGACCCAGTACTTC
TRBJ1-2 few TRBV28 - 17 CASSLYGGGRGLGGYTF TGTGCCAGCAGTTTGTATGGGGGGGGCAGGGGCTTAGGAGGCTACACCTTC
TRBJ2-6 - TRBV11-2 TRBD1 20 CASSLVGTGSLGSGANVLTF TGTGCCAGCAGCTTAGTCGGGACAGGGAGTTTAGGCTCTGGGGCCAACGTCCTGACTTTC
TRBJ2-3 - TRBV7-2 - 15 CASSLRGRSTDTQYF TGTGCCAGCAGCTTGCGGGGCCGAAGCACAGATACGCAGTATTTT
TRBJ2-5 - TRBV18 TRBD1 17 CASSPSLKQGARETQYF TGTGCCAGCTCACCATCACTGAAACAGGGGGCGCGGGAGACCCAGTACTTC
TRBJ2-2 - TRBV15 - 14 CATSNPTNTGELFF TGTGCCACCAGCAACCCAACGAACACCGGGGAGCTGTTTTTT
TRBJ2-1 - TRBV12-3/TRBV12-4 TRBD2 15 CASSFGGGRALVQFF TGTGCCAGCAGTTTCGGTGGCGGGAGGGCTTTGGTGCAGTTCTTC
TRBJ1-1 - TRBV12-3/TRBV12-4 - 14 CASSPPGHPPEAFF TGTGCCAGCAGCCCTCCGGGACACCCTCCTGAAGCTTTCTTT
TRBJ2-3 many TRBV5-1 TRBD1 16 CASSWGQGVMTDTQYF TGCGCCAGCAGCTGGGGACAGGGGGTCATGACAGATACGCAGTATTTT
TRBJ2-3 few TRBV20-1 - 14 CSARDTYGVDTQYF TGCAGTGCTAGAGACACCTATGGCGTAGATACGCAGTATTTT
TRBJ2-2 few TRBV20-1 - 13 CSASGGRTGELFF TGCAGTGCTAGCGGGGGTAGGACCGGGGAGCTGTTTTTT
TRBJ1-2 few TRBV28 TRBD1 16 CASSLGQASGLRGYTF TGTGCCAGCAGTCTCGGACAGGCATCTGGATTGAGAGGCTACACCTTC
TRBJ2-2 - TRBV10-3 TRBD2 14 CAILAGDIAGELFF TGTGCCATACTAGCGGGAGACATCGCCGGGGAGCTGTTTTTT
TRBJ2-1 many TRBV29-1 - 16 CSVDSEPGLSYNEQFF TGCAGCGTTGATAGCGAACCGGGACTCTCCTACAATGAGCAGTTCTTC
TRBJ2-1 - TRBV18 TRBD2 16 CASSPPGGGPHNEQFF TGTGCCAGCTCACCACCGGGCGGGGGGCCCCACAATGAGCAGTTCTTC
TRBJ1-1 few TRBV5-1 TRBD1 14 CASSPNDRATEAFF TGCGCCAGCAGCCCAAACGACAGGGCCACTGAAGCTTTCTTT
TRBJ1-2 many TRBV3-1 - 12 CASSQGNYGYTF TGTGCCAGCAGCCAAGGGAACTATGGCTACACCTTC
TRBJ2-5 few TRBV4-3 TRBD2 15 CASSQAPGLADSQYF TGCGCCAGCAGCCAAGCCCCAGGACTAGCTGATTCCCAGTACTTC
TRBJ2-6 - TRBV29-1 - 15 CSVAPTGYGANVLTF TGCAGCGTCGCCCCGACAGGTTATGGGGCCAACGTCCTGACTTTC
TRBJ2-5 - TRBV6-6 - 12 CASSWVDETQYF TGTGCCAGCAGTTGGGTAGACGAGACCCAGTACTTC
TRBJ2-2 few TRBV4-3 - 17 CASSQDPFKSGTGELFF TGCGCCAGCAGCCAAGATCCTTTTAAATCGGGCACCGGGGAGCTGTTTTTT
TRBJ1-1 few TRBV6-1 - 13 CASSEATGDEAFF TGTGCCAGCAGTGAAGCGACAGGTGATGAAGCTTTCTTT
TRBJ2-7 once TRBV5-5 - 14 CASSFDYNSYEQYF TGTGCCAGCAGTTTTGATTACAACTCCTACGAGCAGTACTTC